These 22 T cell receptor beta chains came from one sample sequenced in a study of blood T cell repertoires in COVID-19. The table came from immunoSEQ multiplex PCR; TCRdb's copy has only in-frame clones and leaves some out. This sample has 220,000 or so clones, with about 90% found just once. Sequencing was performed on PBMCs or T cells enriched from blood (not recorded which). Receptors were obtained from a man aged 30 to 39 who had been exposed to COVID-19.

The chain links TRBV18 to TRBJ1-1, with no clear D. The CDR3 consists of 13 residues. From germline, CDR1 is KGHSH and CDR2 LQKENI. With 6 bases removed from V and 3 bases from J, the gap between germline ends came to 11 bases. CDR3 loop: CASSGGRDTEAFF. For the CDR3, the DNA is TGTGCCAGCTCCGGCGGGAGGGACACTGAAGCTTTCTTT.

The V and J genes are TRBV4-2 and TRBJ2-7, with D possibly being TRBD2 (5 bases). The CDR3 extends over 15 amino acids. The V gene's germline CDR1 is LGHNA and CDR2 YNFKEQ. Trimming left V 1 base short and J 0 bases short, with 10 bases between. CDR3 residues: CASSQVEGSSYEQYF. In DNA form, the CDR3 reads TGTGCCAGCAGCCAAGTAGAGGGAAGCTCCTACGAGCAGTACTTC.

The chain combines TRBV2 with TRBJ1-5; D may be TRBD1 (6 bases). The CDR3 is 16 residues long. The germline CDR1 and CDR2 sequences are SNHLY and FYNNEI. The V end lost 5 bases, the J end lost 0 bases, and 14 bases lay between the germline ends. CDR3 DNA sequence: TGTGCCAGCAGTAGACAGGTTTGGGATAGCAATCAGCCCCAGCATTTT. Translating gives CASSRQVWDSNQPQHF.

This clone came up once. The chain links TRBV7-2 to TRBJ2-1, with D perhaps TRBD2 (5 bases). Germline CDR1 SGHTA, CDR2 FQGNSA. V was pared by 2 bases and J by 8 bases, with 13 bases between. The CDR3 has 14 amino acids. Here the CDR3 reads CASSLIRGFDEQFF. The CDR3 region has the DNA TGTGCCAGCAGCTTAATTCGGGGATTCGATGAGCAGTTCTTC.

V gene TRBV13 combines with J gene TRBJ1-2; D perhaps matches TRBD1 (6 bases). V lost 3 bases, J lost 6 bases, and 11 bases lay in between. Germline assignment: CDR1 PRHDT and CDR2 FYEKMQ (reference sequence). CDR3 length: 13 amino acids. The CDR3, as DNA: TGTGCCAGCAGCTTGGCAGGGGTTGATGGCTACACCTTC. It yields the protein CASSLAGVDGYTF.

V is TRBV5-1 and J is TRBJ1-1; 7 nucleotides agree with TRBD1. CDR1 is SGHRS and CDR2 is YFSETQ in the germline V gene. The CDR3 contains 12 residues. The V and J ends lost 2 bases and 8 bases, in that order; junction bases with no gene match: 3. The CDR3 is CASSFRGAEAFF. The CDR3 DNA sequence: TGCGCCAGCAGCTTCAGGGGGGCGGAAGCTTTCTTT.

This clone showed up just once. The rearrangement uses TRBV27 and TRBJ2-1; 11 nucleotides align to TRBD2. Germline-derived CDR1 and CDR2 are MNHEY and SMNVEV (reference sequence). V dropped 0 bases and J dropped 5; count of bases not matched to a gene: 0. The CDR3 covers 15 residues. The CDR3 reads CASSLSSGGDNEQFF. The CDR3 nucleotides are TGTGCCAGCAGTTTATCTAGCGGGGGGGACAATGAGCAGTTCTTC.

The rearrangement joins TRBV15 to TRBJ2-5, with a weak D call TRBD1 (5 bases). The CDR3 runs to 15 residues. Looked up from germline, CDR1 is LNHNV and CDR2 is YYDKDF (reference sequence). V gave up 5 bases and J gave up 3 bases, with 16 bases separating them. For the CDR3, the DNA is TGTGCCACCAGCCTAGACAGTCTTAACAAAGAGACCCAGTACTTC. It encodes CATSLDSLNKETQYF.

The rearrangement links TRBV2 to TRBJ1-2; D is unresolved. With 6 bases removed from V and 3 bases from J, the gap between germline ends came to 17 bases. CDR1 SNHLY and CDR2 FYNNEI come from the germline V gene. CDR3 length equals 15 residues. In DNA, the CDR3 is TGTGCCAGCAGCCCTGAGACCAGGATCCACTATGGCTACACCTTC. Protein sequence: CASSPETRIHYGYTF.

J is TRBJ2-7 and V is TRBV3-1 (or the pseudogene TRBV3-2), with 8 bases aligning to TRBD1. V lost 3 bases to trimming and J lost 6 bases; unmatched junction nucleotides: 13. Germline CDR1 LGHDT, CDR2 YNNKEL (reference sequence). The CDR3 sequence is 16 residues long. CDR3 sequence: CASSQAAGTTGGEQYF. In DNA form, the CDR3 reads TGTGCCAGCAGCCAGGCCGCGGGGACAACAGGGGGCGAGCAGTACTTC.

This sequence joins TRBV7-9 and TRBJ2-5; 7 nucleotides agree with TRBD2. The CDR3 length is 14 residues. Per germline, CDR1 SEHNR and CDR2 FQNEAQ (reference sequence). V lost 2 bases and J lost 5; bases outside the gene matches: 5. As DNA, the CDR3 is TGTGCCAGCAGCTTATTGAACGGGGGGGAGACCCAGTACTTC. This translates into CASSLLNGGETQYF.

The chain uses TRBV4-2 and TRBJ2-7; 8 bases fit TRBD2. After removal of 0 bases from V and 5 bases from J, the junction contained 6 bases not matched to a gene. This CDR3 is built from 15 residues. CDR1 LGHNA and CDR2 YNFKEQ come from the germline V gene. The CDR3, as DNA: TGTGCCAGCAGCCAAGATTGGCGGGGGGCGGACGAGCAGTACTTC. Its protein is CASSQDWRGADEQYF.

This chain joins TRBV6-1 and TRBJ2-5; tentatively, D is TRBD2 (7 bases). There are 15 residues in the CDR3. CDR1 and CDR2 (germline): MNHNS, SASEGT. V lost 0 bases, J lost 5 bases, and 13 bases lay in between. The CDR3 nucleotides are TGTGCCAGCAGTGAAGCGGGGGGGCCTTTTGAGACCCAGTACTTC. It codes for CASSEAGGPFETQYF.

The genes are TRBV25-1 and TRBJ2-3; perhaps TRBD2 as D (7 bases). The CDR3 length is 16 residues. V was clipped by 4 bases and J by 3 bases, with 17 bases between them. Germline V CDR1 and CDR2: MGHDK, SYGVNS. The CDR3 region has the DNA TGTGCCAGCAGTGCAGTTGGGGGGGCTCGGACAGATACGCAGTATTTT. Its protein is CASSAVGGARTDTQYF.

This clone appeared once. The V and J genes are TRBV11-2 and TRBJ2-1; TRBD2 aligns across 11 bases. V shed 0 bases, J shed 8 bases, and the junction held 6 bases outside the gene matches. Germline V gene data show CDR1 as SGHAT and CDR2 as FQNNGV. The CDR3 sequence is 16 residues long. CDR3 DNA: TGTGCCAGCAGCTTAGAGCTAGCGGGGGGTCTCTATGAGCAGTTCTTC. Amino acid sequence: CASSLELAGGLYEQFF.

V is TRBV7-6 and J is TRBJ2-2; 9 bases fit TRBD2. With V trimmed by 3 bases and J by 0 bases, 8 bases remained unmatched. Germline loops: CDR1 SGHVS, CDR2 FNYEAQ. The length of the CDR3 is 18 residues. As DNA, the CDR3 is TGTGCCAGCAGCTTCCCGGGACTAGCAACAACGAACACCGGGGAGCTGTTTTTT. Its translation is CASSFPGLATTNTGELFF.

The chain combines TRBV12-3 or TRBV12-4 with TRBJ2-1; D is unresolved. The CDR3 totals 12 residues. V shed 2 bases and J shed 4 bases, with 3 bases lying between them. The DNA of the CDR3 is TGTGCCAGCAGTTTACCGTACAATGAGCAGTTCTTC. This encodes CASSLPYNEQFF.

The chain couples TRBV2 to TRBJ2-5; 14 bases match TRBD2. The germline gives CDR1 SNHLY, CDR2 FYNNEI. V shed 5 bases and J 5 bases; nucleotides not matched to a gene: 13. There are 18 residues in the CDR3. The CDR3: CASSLTGTSGGGGETQYF. In DNA, the CDR3 is TGTGCCAGCAGTCTAACCGGGACTAGCGGGGGCGGAGGGGAGACCCAGTACTTC.

V usage is TRBV24-1 and J usage is TRBJ2-1; D remains ambiguous. The CDR3 runs 13 residues. Germline-derived CDR1 and CDR2 are KGHDR and SFDVKD. V was shortened by 8 bases and J by 1 base, with 8 bases between the two germline ends. CDR3 amino acids: CATKTNSYNEQFF. The CDR3 bases are TGTGCCACCAAAACTAATTCCTACAATGAGCAGTTCTTC.

The chain's CDR3 is CATSGAGLTNEKLFF. For the CDR3, the DNA is TGTGCCACCTCAGGGGCAGGCTTAACTAATGAAAAACTGTTTTTT. The rearrangement uses TRBV19 and TRBJ1-4; D possibly corresponds to TRBD1 (6 bases). Germline V lookup: CDR1 LNHDA, CDR2 SQIVND (reference sequence). CDR3 size: 15 residues. Trimming cost V 10 bases and J 1 base, with 16 bases left between them.

This chain connects TRBV7-9 to TRBJ2-3, with 7 positions matching TRBD2. This CDR3 is built from 16 residues. V was clipped by 1 base and J by 4 bases; unmatched bases: 8. CDR1 and CDR2 from the germline V gene are SEHNR and FQNEAQ (reference sequence). The CDR3: CASSLEILGGSDTQYF. The CDR3 DNA reads TGTGCCAGCAGCTTAGAGATCCTCGGGGGGTCAGATACGCAGTATTTT.

The V call is TRBV10-3, the J call TRBJ2-5, with TRBD2 matching over 13 bases. Germline V gene sequence: CDR1 ENHRY, CDR2 SYGVKD. The CDR3 is made up of 15 amino acids. J was trimmed by 4 bases and V by 10 bases; bases with no gene match: 9. Here the CDR3 reads CATASGLAGVETQYF. Here the CDR3 DNA reads TGTGCCACCGCGTCCGGACTAGCGGGGGTAGAGACCCAGTACTTC.